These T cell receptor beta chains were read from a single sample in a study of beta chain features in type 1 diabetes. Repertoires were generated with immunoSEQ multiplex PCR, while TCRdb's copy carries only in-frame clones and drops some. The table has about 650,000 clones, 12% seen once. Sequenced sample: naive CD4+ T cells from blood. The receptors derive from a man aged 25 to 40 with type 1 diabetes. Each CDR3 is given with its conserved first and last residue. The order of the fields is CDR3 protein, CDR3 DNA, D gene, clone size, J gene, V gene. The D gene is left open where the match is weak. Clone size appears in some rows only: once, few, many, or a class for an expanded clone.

CDR3: CASSLDVGQQETQYF
DNA: TGCGCCAGCAGCTTGGATGTCGGACAGCAAGAGACCCAGTACTTC
D: NA
size: NA
J: TRBJ2-5
V: TRBV5-1

CDR3: CASSKTGTSPHEQYF
DNA: TGTGCCAGCAGTAAAACCGGGACTAGTCCCCACGAGCAGTACTTC
D: TRBD2
size: few
J: TRBJ2-7
V: TRBV7-9

CDR3: CASSFSGGSYEQYF
DNA: TGTGCCAGCAGCTTTAGCGGGGGAAGCTACGAGCAGTACTTC
D: TRBD2
size: few
J: TRBJ2-7
V: TRBV28

CDR3: CASSPNAGQFF
DNA: TGTGCCAGCAGCCCCAACGCCGGGCAGTTCTTC
D: NA
size: NA
J: TRBJ2-1
V: TRBV7-9

CDR3: CASSPQGGWSSGANVLTF
DNA: TGTGCCAGCTCACCCCAGGGGGGGTGGTCCTCTGGGGCCAACGTCCTGACTTTC
D: NA
size: NA
J: TRBJ2-6
V: TRBV18

CDR3: CASSVSGTDYGYTF
DNA: TGTGCCAGCAGCGTTAGTGGGACGGACTATGGCTACACCTTC
D: NA
size: NA
J: TRBJ1-2
V: TRBV9

CDR3: CASRRTAAKNIQYF
DNA: TGTGCCAGCAGAAGGACAGCGGCCAAAAACATTCAGTACTTC
D: NA
size: few
J: TRBJ2-4
V: TRBV6-5

CDR3: CASSLLEQETQYF
DNA: TGTGCCAGCAGCTTACTAGAACAAGAGACCCAGTACTTC
D: NA
size: few
J: TRBJ2-5
V: TRBV7-9

CDR3: CSVSTDYTEAFF
DNA: TGCAGCGTTTCGACAGACTACACTGAAGCTTTCTTT
D: NA
size: few
J: TRBJ1-1
V: TRBV29-1

CDR3: CASSPQPPGQGYSGNTIYF
DNA: TGTGCCAGCAGCCCCCAACCTCCGGGACAGGGGTACTCTGGAAACACCATATATTTT
D: TRBD1
size: few
J: TRBJ1-3
V: TRBV9

CDR3: CASKASSGGPIVETQYF
DNA: TGTGCCAGCAAAGCTTCTAGCGGGGGGCCTATCGTGGAGACCCAGTACTTC
D: TRBD2
size: NA
J: TRBJ2-5
V: TRBV2

CDR3: CSAPRGPSVGTEAFF
DNA: TGCAGCGCCCCCCGAGGACCATCAGTGGGCACTGAAGCTTTCTTT
D: NA
size: few
J: TRBJ1-1
V: TRBV29-1

CDR3: CASSIAALYNEQFF
DNA: TGTGCCAGTAGTATAGCTGCCCTCTACAATGAGCAGTTCTTC
D: NA
size: NA
J: TRBJ2-1
V: TRBV19

CDR3: CASSSGQGAQEQYF
DNA: TGCGCCAGCAGCTCGGGACAGGGGGCTCAGGAGCAGTACTTC
D: TRBD1
size: few
J: TRBJ2-7
V: TRBV5-1

CDR3: CASSPGTQRRRYF
DNA: TGTGCCAGCAGCCCCGGAACCCAGCGCAGGCGGTACTTC
D: NA
size: many
J: TRBJ2-5
V: TRBV14

CDR3: CAIKPDSGLAGGRTDTQYF
DNA: TGTGCCATCAAGCCCGACTCGGGACTAGCGGGGGGCCGCACAGATACGCAGTATTTT
D: TRBD2
size: few
J: TRBJ2-3
V: TRBV10-3

CDR3: CASSFSTMSGGELFF
DNA: TGTGCCAGCAGCTTCTCGACTATGTCGGGCGGGGAGCTGTTTTTT
D: NA
size: NA
J: TRBJ2-2
V: TRBV7-9

CDR3: CAAGTNDYEQYF
DNA: TGTGCCGCAGGAACGAATGACTACGAGCAGTACTTC
D: NA
size: NA
J: TRBJ2-7
V: TRBV19

CDR3: CASSQVSTNYGYTF
DNA: TGTGCCAGCAGCCAAGTCAGCACTAACTATGGCTACACCTTC
D: NA
size: few
J: TRBJ1-2
V: TRBV14

CDR3: CASSLERHQKTFF
DNA: TGTGCCAGCAGCTTAGAAAGACACCAGAAGACTTTCTTT
D: NA
size: few
J: TRBJ1-1
V: TRBV7-2

CDR3: CASSPQGGTAFKNIQYF
DNA: TGTGCCAGCAGCCCACAGGGGGGGACCGCGTTTAAAAACATTCAGTACTTC
D: NA
size: few
J: TRBJ2-4
V: TRBV7-2

CDR3: CASSSGGTNYGYTF
DNA: TGTGCCAGCAGTTCAGGGGGAACTAACTATGGCTACACCTTC
D: TRBD1
size: few
J: TRBJ1-2
V: TRBV2

CDR3: CSISPPSTALLGYGYTF
DNA: TGCAGCATCAGTCCCCCCTCGACAGCACTTTTGGGCTATGGCTACACCTTC
D: NA
size: NA
J: TRBJ1-2
V: TRBV29-1

CDR3: CASSSGPYPLNEQFF
DNA: TGTGCTAGCAGCTCAGGGCCCTATCCTCTAAATGAGCAGTTCTTC
D: NA
size: NA
J: TRBJ2-1
V: TRBV7-7

CDR3: CASSWPTLETQYF
DNA: TGTGCCAGCAGCTGGCCGACACTGGAGACCCAGTACTTC
D: NA
size: NA
J: TRBJ2-5
V: TRBV7-2

CDR3: CASSPRGDGNTEAFF
DNA: TGCGCCAGCAGTCCCCGAGGGGACGGGAACACTGAAGCTTTCTTT
D: NA
size: NA
J: TRBJ1-1
V: TRBV4-3

CDR3: CASSSGQGVTEAFF
DNA: TGTGCCAGTAGTTCGGGACAGGGGGTCACTGAAGCTTTCTTT
D: TRBD1
size: few
J: TRBJ1-1
V: TRBV19

CDR3: CASSIEAAREQYF
DNA: TGTGCCAGTAGTATAGAGGCGGCCCGTGAGCAGTACTTC
D: NA
size: NA
J: TRBJ2-7
V: TRBV19

CDR3: CASSVGSRTDQETQYF
DNA: TGTGCCAGCTCCGTAGGGAGTAGGACAGATCAAGAGACCCAGTACTTC
D: NA
size: few
J: TRBJ2-5
V: TRBV9

CDR3: CASSASLGRWDTQYF
DNA: TGTGCCAGCAGCGCCTCCCTGGGACGCTGGGATACGCAGTATTTT
D: NA
size: few
J: TRBJ2-3
V: TRBV9

CDR3: CASSSASGQGHRNTIYF
DNA: TGTGCCAGCAGCTCGGCGTCTGGGCAGGGCCACCGAAACACCATATATTTT
D: NA
size: NA
J: TRBJ1-3
V: TRBV7-9

CDR3: CASSFWDRGNSSRDTQYF
DNA: TGTGCCAGCAGTTTCTGGGACAGGGGGAATTCCTCTCGAGATACGCAGTATTTT
D: TRBD1
size: NA
J: TRBJ2-3
V: TRBV28

CDR3: CASSLGLGETGANVLTF
DNA: TGTGCCAGCAGTTTAGGATTAGGGGAAACTGGGGCCAACGTCCTGACTTTC
D: NA
size: NA
J: TRBJ2-6
V: TRBV28

CDR3: CASTDRVGQPQHF
DNA: TGTGCCAGTACTGACAGGGTGGGACAGCCCCAGCATTTT
D: TRBD1
size: few
J: TRBJ1-5
V: TRBV19

CDR3: CASSQVWEVQYF
DNA: TGTGCCAGCAGCCAAGTTTGGGAGGTCCAGTACTTC
D: NA
size: NA
J: TRBJ2-5
V: TRBV14

CDR3: CASSPGRGLASPLHF
DNA: TGTGCCAGCAGCCCCGGCCGGGGATTGGCTTCACCCCTCCACTTT
D: NA
size: NA
J: TRBJ1-6
V: TRBV14

CDR3: CASSTGWTGNTIYF
DNA: TGTGCCAGCAGCACCGGATGGACTGGAAACACCATATATTTT
D: NA
size: few
J: TRBJ1-3
V: TRBV9

CDR3: CASSSDRANYTF
DNA: TGCGCCAGCAGCTCGGACAGGGCGAACTACACCTTC
D: TRBD1
size: few
J: TRBJ1-2
V: TRBV5-1

CDR3: CASSPLVQEAFF
DNA: TGTGCCAGCAGCCCGCTGGTACAGGAAGCTTTCTTT
D: NA
size: few
J: TRBJ1-1
V: TRBV7-9

CDR3: CASSTRLAGGETQYF
DNA: TGCGCCAGCAGCACACGACTAGCGGGGGGTGAGACCCAGTACTTC
D: TRBD2
size: few
J: TRBJ2-5
V: TRBV4-3

CDR3: CASSRDRGSETQYF
DNA: TGTGCCAGCAGCAGGGACAGGGGTAGCGAGACCCAGTACTTC
D: TRBD1
size: few
J: TRBJ2-5
V: TRBV7-9

CDR3: CASSEGQGGSYGYTF
DNA: TGTGCCAGCAGTGAAGGACAGGGAGGAAGCTATGGCTACACCTTC
D: TRBD1
size: NA
J: TRBJ1-2
V: TRBV6-1

CDR3: CASSLAGQGSGSPLHF
DNA: TGTGCCAGCAGCTTAGCGGGACAGGGGTCTGGGTCACCCCTCCACTTT
D: TRBD1
size: few
J: TRBJ1-6
V: TRBV7-2

CDR3: CASSWADTQYF
DNA: TGTGCCAGTAGTTGGGCAGATACGCAGTATTTT
D: NA
size: few
J: TRBJ2-3
V: TRBV19

CDR3: CASSTRQGFNEQFF
DNA: TGCGCCAGCAGCACTAGACAGGGATTCAATGAGCAGTTCTTC
D: TRBD1
size: few
J: TRBJ2-1
V: TRBV5-1

CDR3: CASSYSWRVTGELFF
DNA: TGTGCCAGCAGTTACTCGTGGAGGGTAACCGGGGAGCTGTTTTTT
D: NA
size: few
J: TRBJ2-2
V: TRBV6-7

CDR3: CASSASTGTGDGYTF
DNA: TGTGCCAGCAGTGCTTCGACCGGGACAGGGGATGGCTACACCTTC
D: TRBD1
size: few
J: TRBJ1-2
V: TRBV25-1

CDR3: CASSLGGVSGYTF
DNA: TGTGCCAGCAGCTTAGGAGGGGTCAGTGGCTACACCTTC
D: NA
size: NA
J: TRBJ1-2
V: TRBV7-9

CDR3: CASSDPGLEGGKLFF
DNA: TGTGCCAGCAGCGACCCAGGGTTGGAGGGGGGAAAACTGTTTTTT
D: NA
size: NA
J: TRBJ1-4
V: TRBV11-3

CDR3: CASSLRLRVGGQETQYF
DNA: TGTGCCAGCAGCTTACGTCTACGGGTCGGGGGACAAGAGACCCAGTACTTC
D: NA
size: few
J: TRBJ2-5
V: TRBV7-2

CDR3: CASSLATGSGETQYF
DNA: TGTGCTAGCAGCTTAGCGACAGGGTCCGGGGAGACCCAGTACTTC
D: TRBD1
size: few
J: TRBJ2-5
V: TRBV7-7

CDR3: CASSYVGGFNNEQFF
DNA: TGTGCCAGCAGTTACGTGGGGGGGTTTAACAATGAGCAGTTCTTC
D: TRBD2
size: NA
J: TRBJ2-1
V: TRBV6-5

CDR3: CAITLGQGVYEQYF
DNA: TGTGCCATCACCCTGGGACAGGGGGTCTACGAGCAGTACTTC
D: TRBD1
size: few
J: TRBJ2-7
V: TRBV10-3